This T cell receptor beta chain was observed in a study of blood T cell repertoires in COVID-19. Study background: Spain, Italy and the United States supplied samples that represented acute and convalescent COVID-19. The cDNA or gDNA used as material had been derived from T cells, B-cell-depleted T cells, or PBMCs.

Authors' analysis steps: How many nucleated cells were present was estimated from reference gene primer amplification. TCRdb keeps only in-frame clones here, not all; method: immunoSEQ multiplex PCR. V, J and clone size reflect that table, while D and trimming were determined from the DNA. The sample holds about 50,000 clones, approximately 86% seen once. Sequenced input: peripheral blood. This TCR derives from a man aged 35 to 55 with acute or convalescent COVID-19.

In DNA form, the CDR3 reads TGTGCCAGCAGCTTATATAACAGGGGGTTAACTGAAGCTTTCTTT. This codes for CASSLYNRGLTEAFF. The gene calls are TRBV11-2 and TRBJ1-1; 8 bases are shared with TRBD1. J gave up 5 bases and V 2 bases, and 7 bases lay outside the gene matches. This CDR3 region has 15 residues. CDR1 SGHAT and CDR2 FQNNGV come from the germline V gene.